This TCR beta chain was documented in a study of multiple sclerosis patients with progressive multifocal leukoencephalopathy. The survey-level immunoSEQ assay was used. Every PCR reaction included synthetic inline CDR3 controls for all V-J pairings. Profiling relied on immunoSEQ multiplex PCR, and the TCRdb table lists in-frame clones only, not all of them. The sample holds 31,000 or so clones; roughly 90% are singletons and the top ten take approximately 1.5%. The CDR3 is 14 residues long. The germline gives CDR1 SGHAT, CDR2 FQNNGV. Trimming at V came to 1 base and at J to 4 bases, leaving 2 bases not matched to a gene. The time point denotes: before natalizumab initiation. The T0 samples predate the first natalizumab infusion.

This chain links TRBV11-2 with TRBJ1-1, with TRBD1 identical over 8 bases. The specimen sequenced was PBMCs. The receptor was isolated from a human donor with multiple sclerosis. The CDR3 reads CASSLVQGGTEAFF. The CDR3 nucleotides are TGTGCCAGCAGCTTAGTACAGGGGGGCACTGAAGCTTTCTTT. The variable domain in full, completed from reference TRBV11-2 and TRBJ1-1, reads EAGVAQSPRYKIIEKRQSVAFWCNPISGHATLYWYQQILGQGPKLLIQFQNNGVVDDSQLPKDRFSAERLKGVDSTLKIQPAKLEDSAVYLCASSLVQGGTEAFFGQGTRLTVV.